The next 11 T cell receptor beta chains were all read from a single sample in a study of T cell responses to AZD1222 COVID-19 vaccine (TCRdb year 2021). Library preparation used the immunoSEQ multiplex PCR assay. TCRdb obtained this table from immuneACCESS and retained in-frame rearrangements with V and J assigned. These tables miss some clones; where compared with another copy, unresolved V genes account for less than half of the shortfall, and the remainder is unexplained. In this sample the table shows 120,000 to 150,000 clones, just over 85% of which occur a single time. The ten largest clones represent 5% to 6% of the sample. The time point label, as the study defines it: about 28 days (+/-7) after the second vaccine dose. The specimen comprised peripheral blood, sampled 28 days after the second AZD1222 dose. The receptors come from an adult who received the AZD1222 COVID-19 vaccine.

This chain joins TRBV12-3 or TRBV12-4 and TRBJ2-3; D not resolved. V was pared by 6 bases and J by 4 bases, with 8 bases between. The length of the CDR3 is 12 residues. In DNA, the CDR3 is TGTGCCAGCAGCCCCGGTCCAGATACGCAGTATTTT. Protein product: CASSPGPDTQYF.

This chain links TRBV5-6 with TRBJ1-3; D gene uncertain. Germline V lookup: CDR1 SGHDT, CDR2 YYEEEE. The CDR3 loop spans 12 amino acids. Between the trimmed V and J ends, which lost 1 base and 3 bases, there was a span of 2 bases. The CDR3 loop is CASSLSGNTIYF. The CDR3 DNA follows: TGTGCCAGCAGCTTGAGTGGAAACACCATATATTTT.

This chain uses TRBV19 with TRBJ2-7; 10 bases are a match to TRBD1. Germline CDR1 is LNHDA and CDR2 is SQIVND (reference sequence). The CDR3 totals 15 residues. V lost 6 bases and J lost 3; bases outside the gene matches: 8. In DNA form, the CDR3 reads TGTGCCAGTAGACGATCCGGGACAGGGGACTACGAGCAGTACTTC. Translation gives CASRRSGTGDYEQYF.

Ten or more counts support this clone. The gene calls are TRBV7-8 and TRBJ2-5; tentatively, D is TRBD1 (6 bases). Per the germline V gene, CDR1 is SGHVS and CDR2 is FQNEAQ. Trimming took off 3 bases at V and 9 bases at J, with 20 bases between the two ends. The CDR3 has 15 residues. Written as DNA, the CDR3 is TGTGCCAGCAGCTTGGTACAGGGTCCATCAGGCGCCCAGTACTTC. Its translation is CASSLVQGPSGAQYF.

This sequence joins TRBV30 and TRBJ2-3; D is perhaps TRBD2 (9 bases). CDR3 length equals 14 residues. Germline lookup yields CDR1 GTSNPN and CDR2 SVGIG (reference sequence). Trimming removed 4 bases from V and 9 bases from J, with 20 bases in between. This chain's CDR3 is CAWTPGGLAGTQYF. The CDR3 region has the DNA TGTGCCTGGACCCCAGGGGGCCTAGCGGGAACGCAGTATTTT. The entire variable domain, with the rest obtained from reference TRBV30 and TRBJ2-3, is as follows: SQTIHQWPATLVQPVGSPLSLECTVEGTSNPNLYWYRQAAGRGLQLLFYSVGIGQISSEVPQNLSASRPQDRQFILSSKKLLLSDSGFYLCAWTPGGLAGTQYFGPGTRLTVL.

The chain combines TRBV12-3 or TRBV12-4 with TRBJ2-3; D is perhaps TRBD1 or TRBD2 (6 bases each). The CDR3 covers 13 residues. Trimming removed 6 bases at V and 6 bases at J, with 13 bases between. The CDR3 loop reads CASSSRGVDTQYF. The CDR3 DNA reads TGTGCCAGCAGCTCGAGGGGGGTGGATACGCAGTATTTT.

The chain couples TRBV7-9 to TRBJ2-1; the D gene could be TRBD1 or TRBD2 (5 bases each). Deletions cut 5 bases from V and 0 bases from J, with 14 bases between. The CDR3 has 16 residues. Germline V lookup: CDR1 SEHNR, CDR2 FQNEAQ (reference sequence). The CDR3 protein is CASSLNRDDSYNEQFF. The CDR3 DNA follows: TGTGCCAGCAGCCTTAACCGGGACGACTCCTACAATGAGCAGTTCTTC.

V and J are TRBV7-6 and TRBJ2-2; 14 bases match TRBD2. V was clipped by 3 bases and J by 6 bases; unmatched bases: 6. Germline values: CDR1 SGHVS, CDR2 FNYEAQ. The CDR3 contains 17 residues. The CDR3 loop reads CASSLGTSGSFSGELFF. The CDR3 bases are TGTGCCAGCAGCTTGGGGACTAGCGGGAGTTTTTCCGGGGAGCTGTTTTTT.

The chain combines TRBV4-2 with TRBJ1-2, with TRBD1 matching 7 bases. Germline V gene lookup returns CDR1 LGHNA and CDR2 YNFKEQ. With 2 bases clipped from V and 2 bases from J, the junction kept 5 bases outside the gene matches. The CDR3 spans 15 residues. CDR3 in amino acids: CASSQLGDRNYGYTF. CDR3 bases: TGTGCCAGCAGCCAACTCGGGGACAGAAACTATGGCTACACCTTC.

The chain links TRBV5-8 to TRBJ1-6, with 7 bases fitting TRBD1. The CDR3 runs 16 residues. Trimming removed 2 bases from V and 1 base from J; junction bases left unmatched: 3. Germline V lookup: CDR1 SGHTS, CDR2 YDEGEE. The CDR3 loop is CASSFSTGSYNSPLHF. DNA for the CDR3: TGTGCCAGCAGCTTTTCGACAGGGTCCTATAATTCACCCCTCCACTTT.

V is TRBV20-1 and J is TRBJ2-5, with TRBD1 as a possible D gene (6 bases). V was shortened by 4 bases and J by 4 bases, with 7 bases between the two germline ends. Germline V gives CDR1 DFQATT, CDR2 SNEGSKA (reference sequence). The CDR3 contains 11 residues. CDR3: CSAIGGETQYF. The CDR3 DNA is TGCAGTGCTATAGGGGGAGAGACCCAGTACTTC.